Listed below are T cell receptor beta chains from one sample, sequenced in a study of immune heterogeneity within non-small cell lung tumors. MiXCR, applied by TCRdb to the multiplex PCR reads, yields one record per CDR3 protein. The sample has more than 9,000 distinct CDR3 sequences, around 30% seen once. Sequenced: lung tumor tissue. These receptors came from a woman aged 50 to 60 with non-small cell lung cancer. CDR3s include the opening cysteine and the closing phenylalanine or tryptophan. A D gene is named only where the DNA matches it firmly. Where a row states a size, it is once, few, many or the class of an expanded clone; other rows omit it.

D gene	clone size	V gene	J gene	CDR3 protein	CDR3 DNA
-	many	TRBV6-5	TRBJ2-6	CASSYSGHGVSGANVLTF	TGTGCCAGCAGTTACTCGGGACACGGAGTTTCTGGGGCCAACGTCCTGACTTTC
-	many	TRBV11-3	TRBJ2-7	CASTSVGGYEQYF	TGTGCCAGCACCTCAGTCGGGGGCTACGAGCAGTACTTC
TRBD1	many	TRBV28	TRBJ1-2	CASSPPPTGLANYGYTF	TGTGCCAGCAGTCCCCCCCCGACAGGGCTCGCTAACTATGGCTACACCTTC
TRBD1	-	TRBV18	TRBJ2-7	CASLQQDRSNALDYEQYF	TGCGCCAGCTTACAGCAGGACAGGAGCAACGCCTTAGACTACGAGCAGTACTTC
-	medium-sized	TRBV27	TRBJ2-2	CASSRSGTRKTGELFF	TGTGCCAGCAGTAGGAGCGGTACAAGGAAGACCGGGGAGCTGTTTTTT
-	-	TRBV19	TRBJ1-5	CASKLRGNKPQHF	TGTGCAAGTAAACTTCGAGGCAATAAGCCCCAGCATTTT
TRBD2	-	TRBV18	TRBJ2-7	CASSPPTGGAHEQYF	TGTGCCAGCTCACCACCAACGGGGGGGGCCCACGAGCAGTACTTC
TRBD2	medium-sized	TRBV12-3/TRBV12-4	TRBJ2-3	CASSIAGVADTQYF	TGTGCCAGCAGCATAGCGGGAGTAGCAGATACGCAGTATTTT
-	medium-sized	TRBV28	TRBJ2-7	CASSLSQSYEQYF	TGTGCCAGCAGTTTATCCCAGTCCTACGAGCAGTACTTC
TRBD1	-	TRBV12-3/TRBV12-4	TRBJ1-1	CASRGQGGGTEAFF	TGTGCCAGCAGGGGACAGGGAGGAGGGACTGAAGCTTTCTTT
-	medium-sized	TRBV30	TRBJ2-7	CAWEDGRALSYEQYF	TGTGCCTGGGAGGATGGGCGGGCCCTCTCCTACGAGCAGTACTTC
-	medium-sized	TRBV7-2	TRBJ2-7	CASSLDLLTYEQYF	TGTGCCAGCAGCTTAGACTTACTCACCTACGAGCAGTACTTC
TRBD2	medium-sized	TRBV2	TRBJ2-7	CATKLAGALDEQYF	TGTGCCACCAAACTAGCGGGGGCTCTGGACGAGCAGTACTTC
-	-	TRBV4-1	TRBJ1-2	CASSQTLLYYGYTF	TGCGCCAGCAGCCAAACTTTGCTTTATTATGGCTACACCTTC
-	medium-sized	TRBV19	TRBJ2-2	CASSMGVRGANTGELFF	TGTGCCAGTAGTATGGGGGTCCGGGGTGCGAACACCGGGGAGCTGTTTTTT
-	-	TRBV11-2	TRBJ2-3	CASSGGTPFTDTQYF	TGTGCCAGCAGCGGGGGGACTCCCTTCACCGATACGCAGTATTTT
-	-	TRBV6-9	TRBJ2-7	CASSSRRGTSYEQYF	TGTGCCAGCAGTTCCCGGCGTGGGACCTCCTACGAGCAGTACTTC
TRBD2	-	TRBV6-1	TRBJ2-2	CASSDSGGARGELFF	TGTGCCAGCAGTGATAGCGGGGGGGCGCGAGGGGAGCTGTTTTTT
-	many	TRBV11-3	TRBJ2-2	CASSPLGVTGELFF	TGTGCCAGCAGCCCCCTGGGAGTCACCGGGGAGCTGTTTTTT
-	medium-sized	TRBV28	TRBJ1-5	CASTLSRASNQPQHF	TGTGCCAGCACCCTAAGCCGAGCTAGCAATCAGCCCCAGCATTTT
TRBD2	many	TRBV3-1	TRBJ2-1	CASSQAGGGRDYSEQFF	TGTGCCAGCAGCCAAGCCGGTGGCGGGAGGGACTACAGTGAGCAGTTCTTC
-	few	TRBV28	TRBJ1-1	CASSGKGEATEAFF	TGTGCCAGCAGTGGTAAAGGGGAGGCCACTGAAGCTTTCTTT
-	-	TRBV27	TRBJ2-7	CASSLSGSVSSYEQYF	TGTGCCAGCAGTTTATCGGGTAGCGTGAGCTCCTACGAGCAGTACTTC
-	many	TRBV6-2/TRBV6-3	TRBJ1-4	CASSYSRGGAVANEKLFF	TGTGCCAGCAGTTACTCGAGAGGTGGCGCAGTGGCTAATGAAAAACTGTTTTTT
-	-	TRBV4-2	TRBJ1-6	CASSPRTESSYNSPLHF	TGTGCCAGCAGCCCCCGGACGGAAAGCTCCTATAATTCACCCCTCCACTTT
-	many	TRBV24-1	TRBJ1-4	CATSDSHNEKLFF	TGTGCCACCAGTGATTCACATAATGAAAAACTGTTTTTT
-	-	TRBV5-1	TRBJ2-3	CASSLSPHRDDTQYF	TGCGCCAGCAGCTTGAGCCCCCACAGGGATGATACGCAGTATTTT
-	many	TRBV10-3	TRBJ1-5	CAISDRGEYQPQHF	TGTGCCATCAGTGACAGGGGCGAGTATCAGCCCCAGCATTTT
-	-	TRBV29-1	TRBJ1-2	CSAFEGNYGYTF	TGCAGCGCCTTCGAAGGGAACTATGGCTACACCTTC
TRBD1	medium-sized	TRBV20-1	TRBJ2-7	CSASGLSDRAYSYEQYF	TGCAGTGCTAGTGGGTTGTCCGACAGGGCTTACTCCTACGAGCAGTACTTC
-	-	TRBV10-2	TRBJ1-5	CASSESGYNQPQHF	TGCGCCAGCAGTGAGTCAGGGTACAATCAGCCCCAGCATTTT
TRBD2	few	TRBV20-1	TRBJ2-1	CSAPTGLAGGQHNEQFF	TGCAGTGCTCCCACGGGACTAGCGGGAGGACAGCACAATGAGCAGTTCTTC
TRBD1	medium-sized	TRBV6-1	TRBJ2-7	CASSDPLGDSSYEQYF	TGTGCCAGCAGTGATCCTTTGGGGGACAGCTCCTACGAGCAGTACTTC
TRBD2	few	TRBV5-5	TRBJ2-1	CASSLGSGQGNEQFF	TGTGCCAGCAGCTTGGGTAGCGGGCAAGGTAATGAGCAGTTCTTC
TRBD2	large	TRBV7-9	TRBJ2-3	CASSGGTSGPTDTQYF	TGTGCCAGCAGCGGAGGGACTAGCGGTCCGACAGATACGCAGTATTTT
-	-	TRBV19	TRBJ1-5	CASSISPYSNQPQHF	TGTGCCAGTAGTATTTCACCTTATAGCAATCAGCCCCAGCATTTT
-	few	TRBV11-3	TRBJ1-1	CASSFGAEAFF	TGTGCCAGCAGCTTTGGGGCTGAAGCTTTCTTT
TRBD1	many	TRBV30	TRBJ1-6	CAWSLGQGYNSPLHF	TGTGCCTGGAGTTTAGGACAGGGGTATAATTCACCCCTCCACTTT
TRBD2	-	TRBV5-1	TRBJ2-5	CASSLDPASGGKETQYF	TGCGCCAGCAGCTTGGACCCAGCTAGCGGGGGGAAAGAGACCCAGTACTTC
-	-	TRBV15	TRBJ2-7	CATSRDVSYEQYF	TGTGCCACCAGCAGAGATGTCAGCTACGAGCAGTACTTC
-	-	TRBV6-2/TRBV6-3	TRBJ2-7	CASSYSGRGVPNEQYF	TGTGCCAGCAGTTACTCTGGCAGGGGGGTACCCAACGAGCAGTACTTC
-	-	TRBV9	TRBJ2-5	CASSEGGAGETQYF	TGTGCCAGCAGCGAGGGGGGGGCTGGGGAGACCCAGTACTTC
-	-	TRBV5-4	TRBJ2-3	CVSGGGSSTDTQYF	TGTGTCAGTGGGGGAGGCTCTAGCACAGATACGCAGTATTTT
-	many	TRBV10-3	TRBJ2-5	CAIRDSTKTQYF	TGTGCCATCAGGGATTCTACGAAGACCCAGTACTTC
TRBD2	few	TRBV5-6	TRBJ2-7	CASSALAGVEQYF	TGTGCCAGCAGCGCGCTAGCGGGGGTCGAGCAGTACTTC
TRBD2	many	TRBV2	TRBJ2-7	CASTAQGLAGSYEQYF	TGTGCCAGCACGGCGCAAGGACTAGCGGGAAGCTACGAGCAGTACTTC
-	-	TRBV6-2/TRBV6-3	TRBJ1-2	CASGLAGPYYGYTF	TGTGCCAGCGGGTTGGCAGGGCCCTATTATGGCTACACCTTC
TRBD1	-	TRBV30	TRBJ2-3	CAWSAGTGGTDTQYF	TGTGCCTGGAGTGCTGGGACAGGAGGCACAGATACGCAGTATTTT
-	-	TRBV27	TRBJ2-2	CASSPLAEGRTGELFF	TGTGCCAGCAGCCCTCTGGCGGAGGGGCGCACCGGGGAGCTGTTTTTT
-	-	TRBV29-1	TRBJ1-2	CSVQPGSLTYGYTF	TGCAGCGTTCAACCAGGATCTCTCACCTATGGCTACACCTTC
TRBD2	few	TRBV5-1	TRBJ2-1	CASSLTLAEEQFF	TGCGCCAGCAGCTTGACCCTAGCGGAGGAGCAGTTCTTC
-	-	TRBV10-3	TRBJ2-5	CAISDGDTHTISETQYF	TGTGCCATCAGTGATGGGGATACCCACACCATTTCGGAGACCCAGTACTTC
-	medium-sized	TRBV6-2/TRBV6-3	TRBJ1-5	CASRGVSVNQPQHF	TGTGCCAGCAGAGGGGTTTCGGTCAATCAGCCCCAGCATTTT
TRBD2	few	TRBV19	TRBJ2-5	CASSPRTSGGSPTRETQYF	TGTGCCAGTAGTCCTCGGACTAGCGGGGGCTCCCCTACTAGAGAGACCCAGTACTTC
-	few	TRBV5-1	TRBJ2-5	CASSLGIFETQYF	TGCGCCAGCAGCTTGGGCATCTTCGAGACCCAGTACTTC
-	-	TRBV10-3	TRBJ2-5	CAISESQQETQYF	TGTGCCATCAGTGAATCGCAGCAAGAGACCCAGTACTTC
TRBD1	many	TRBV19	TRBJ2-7	CATSTGATEQYF	TGTGCGACTTCCACAGGGGCAACCGAGCAGTACTTC
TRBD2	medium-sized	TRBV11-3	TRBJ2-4	CASSFGLAGVSSPKNIQYF	TGTGCCAGCAGCTTCGGACTAGCGGGAGTCTCATCCCCAAAAAACATTCAGTACTTC
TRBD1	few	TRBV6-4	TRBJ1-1	CASSAEQGAGTEAFF	TGTGCCAGCAGTGCCGAACAGGGGGCCGGCACTGAAGCTTTCTTT